The text below deals with one T cell receptor beta chain. No antigen is known for it. The source of the sample is a study of radiotherapy plus CTLA-4 blockade in lung cancer. Study as a whole: Disease control was seen in 25% to 40% of patients, objective responses in roughly 17%.

Study findings and constraints: It was early blood T cell clone dynamics, with interferon-beta, that reportedly best predicted response. Once radiotherapy plus ipilimumab had been given, TCR clones derived from tumor expanded in blood.

Clones were read by immunoSEQ multiplex PCR, and TCRdb kept only the in-frame ones, dropping some. The sample carries roughly 73,000 clones, around 87% recorded once. With 2 bases clipped from V and 5 bases from J, the junction kept 8 bases outside the gene matches. The CDR3 covers 15 residues. Germline V gene data show CDR1 as MGHDK and CDR2 as SYGVNS. Focal radiation was given together with CTLA-4 blockade (ipilimumab) to patients with chemo-refractory metastatic non-small-cell lung cancer. V gene TRBV25-1 combines with J gene TRBJ1-1, with TRBD1 matching 7 bases. Sequencing used peripheral blood, obtained from a patient treated with radiotherapy plus ipilimumab. The sequence came from a human donor with non-small cell lung cancer that progressed on radiotherapy plus ipilimumab. In DNA form, the CDR3 reads TGTGCCAGCAGTGAAGGGAACAGGGGTGAGACTGAAGCTTTCTTT. Its protein is CASSEGNRGETEAFF.